This T cell receptor (beta chain) was identified during a study of OX40 agonist ivuxolimab in advanced cancers. Study as a whole: In three patients, partial responses were observed, one with hepatocellular carcinoma and two with cutaneous melanoma. Whole-study findings and limits: Partial responders dosed at 0.1-3.0 mg/kg displayed clonal expansion ranking among the lowest.

Some clones are missing from TCRdb's copy, which holds only in-frame ones; the method was immunoSEQ multiplex PCR. The sample holds tens of thousands of clones; 79% are singletons and the top ten take approximately 10%. As to this clone: Its specificity is not known.

The clonotype was recovered from an adult with an advanced solid tumor such as melanoma, head and neck, liver or kidney cancer. The specimen comprised CD4+ or CD8+ T cells sorted from blood, sampled in a trial of the OX40 agonist ivuxolimab.

CDR3 protein: CASSHTLGGGVEQYF. The DNA for the CDR3 is TGTGCCAGCAGCCACACCCTAGGGGGTGGCGTCGAGCAGTACTTC. V usage is TRBV4-2 and J usage is TRBJ2-7; weak D call: TRBD1 (6 bases). The CDR3 has 15 amino acids. V lost 3 bases to trimming and J lost 6 bases, with 18 bases between them. Germline V gene sequence: CDR1 LGHNA, CDR2 YNFKEQ.